What follows are 18 T cell receptor beta chains derived from one specimen sequenced in a study of Ad26.COV2.S vaccination and SARS-CoV-2 variants. Generated by immunoSEQ multiplex PCR, the TCRdb table keeps only in-frame clones and is missing some. The data show approximately 150,000 clones, 70% to 90% seen once. Material: peripheral blood, obtained after recovery from COVID-19. These receptors were taken from a human donor who had recovered from COVID-19.

The chain combines TRBV5-6 with TRBJ1-5; perhaps TRBD1 as D (6 bases). Germline-derived CDR1 and CDR2 are SGHDT and YYEEEE. There are 16 residues in the CDR3. The germline V and J ends were trimmed by 3 bases and 4 bases, with 17 bases remaining between them. The CDR3: CASSSYRVGGNQPQHF. CDR3 DNA: TGTGCCAGCAGCTCTTACAGGGTTGGAGGTAATCAGCCCCAGCATTTT.

The chain is built from TRBV5-1 and TRBJ2-5; TRBD2 matches at 7 bases. Trimming took 3 bases from V and 1 from J; bases not matched to a gene: 3. CDR3 length equals 14 residues. Germline values: CDR1 SGHRS, CDR2 YFSETQ. Here the CDR3 reads CASSYREAQETQYF. CDR3 in DNA: TGCGCCAGCAGCTACCGGGAGGCCCAAGAGACCCAGTACTTC.

V is TRBV9 and J is TRBJ1-2, with D possibly matching TRBD1 (6 bases). The CDR3 runs 14 residues. Trimming stripped 3 bases from V and 4 bases from J, with 13 bases between. Germline CDR1 reads SGDLS; CDR2 reads YYNGEE. The CDR3 DNA reads TGTGCCAGCAGCGAGGGGGATCTCTCCTATGGCTACACCTTC. Residues: CASSEGDLSYGYTF.

This chain joins TRBV28 and TRBJ1-1; D might be TRBD1 (6 bases). The CDR3 is 16 residues long. The V and J ends lost 2 bases and 10 bases respectively, with 23 bases between them. CDR1 and CDR2 from the germline V gene are MDHEN and SYDVKM. CDR3 DNA: TGTGCCAGCAGTTTACCTGGCCAGAGGGAAGGGGGTCGAGCTTTCTTT. Amino acid sequence: CASSLPGQREGGRAFF.

The chain combines TRBV3-1 (or the pseudogene TRBV3-2) with TRBJ1-1; 7 bases line up with TRBD1. CDR1 is LGHDT and CDR2 is YNNKEL in the germline V gene (reference sequence). The CDR3 covers 14 residues. The junction had 6 bases not matched to a gene; V was cut back by 4 bases and J by 4 bases. The CDR3 DNA follows: TGTGCCAGCAGCCTGGGACAGCTGGGCACTGAAGCTTTCTTT. The encoded protein is CASSLGQLGTEAFF.

The chain employs TRBV7-6 and TRBJ2-2; D may match TRBD1 or TRBD2 (6 bases each). Looked up from germline, CDR1 is SGHVS and CDR2 is FNYEAQ. CDR3 length: 17 amino acids. The V end was cut by 4 bases, the J end by 0 bases, with 15 bases between. This CDR3 reads CASSSRPGGTNTGELFF. The CDR3 DNA reads as TGTGCCAGCAGCTCCAGACCCGGGGGCACGAACACCGGGGAGCTGTTTTTT.

CDR3 amino acids: CASSLSVRGSTEAFF. DNA for the CDR3: TGTGCCAGCAGCTTATCGGTGAGGGGTAGTACTGAAGCTTTCTTT. The chain couples TRBV7-9 to TRBJ1-1, with a tentative D call TRBD1 (5 bases). There are 15 residues in the CDR3. V was cut by 2 bases and J by 5 bases, with 15 bases left in between. CDR1 and CDR2 from the germline V gene are SEHNR and FQNEAQ (reference sequence).

Only a few counts were recorded for this clone. J is TRBJ1-1 and V is TRBV7-2; D uncertain. From germline, CDR1 is SGHTA and CDR2 FQGNSA. Trimming pared 3 bases from V and 5 bases from J, leaving 13 bases between. The CDR3 length is 14 residues. The CDR3 DNA sequence: TGTGCCAGCAGCTTGGAGAGAGCGGGGACTGAAGCTTTCTTT. This encodes CASSLERAGTEAFF. The full variable domain, in which reference TRBV7-2 and TRBJ1-1 provide the parts outside the CDR3, is GAGVSQSPSNKVTEKGKDVELRCDPISGHTALYWYRQSLGQGLEFLIYFQGNSAPDKSGLPSDRFSAERTGGSVSTLTIQRTQQEDSAVYLCASSLERAGTEAFFGQGTRLTVV.

This chain's CDR3 is CASSGMGGTYGYTF. The CDR3 DNA reads as TGTGCCAGCAGCGGAATGGGGGGGACCTATGGCTACACCTTC. The chain is built from TRBV13 and TRBJ1-2; TRBD1 is a possible D gene (5 bases). Trimming removed 5 bases at V and 4 bases at J, with 14 bases between. Germline loops: CDR1 PRHDT, CDR2 FYEKMQ (reference sequence). This CDR3 contains 14 residues. The full variable domain, in which reference TRBV13 and TRBJ1-2 provide the parts outside the CDR3, is AAGVIQSPRHLIKEKRETATLKCYPIPRHDTVYWYQQGPGQDPQFLISFYEKMQSDKGSIPDRFSAQQFSDYHSELNMSSLELGDSALYFCASSGMGGTYGYTFGSGTRLTVV.

The chain uses TRBV6-5 and TRBJ1-6; 7 bases fit TRBD1. Trimming took 10 bases from V and 7 from J; bases not matched to a gene: 7. Germline CDR1 reads MNHEY; CDR2 reads SVGAGI. This CDR3 region has 13 residues. Here the CDR3 DNA reads TGTGCCACTACCGGGACAGAGAATTCACCCCTCCACTTT. As protein: CATTGTENSPLHF.

This clone was counted a single time. The chain carries TRBV11-2 and TRBJ2-7, with D tentatively TRBD2 (7 bases). CDR3 length: 15 amino acids. V lost 5 bases and J 3 bases, leaving 17 bases between the germline ends. Germline-derived CDR1 and CDR2 are SGHAT and FQNNGV. In DNA, the CDR3 is TGTGCCAGCAGCCCCGCGGTGGGGGGGCGCTACGAGCAGTACTTC. It yields the protein CASSPAVGGRYEQYF.

With respect to this clone: Other nucleotide sequences from this sample produce the same CDR3. The CDR3 spells CASSPDTYGYTF. In nucleotides, the CDR3 is TGTGCCAGCAGCCCCGACACCTATGGCTACACCTTC. The chain combines TRBV7-9 with TRBJ1-2; D gene unclear. Trimming removed 5 bases at V and 4 bases at J, with 8 bases between. This CDR3 has 12 amino acids. From germline, CDR1 is SEHNR and CDR2 FQNEAQ (reference sequence).

In its sample, this clone was seen once. The chain joins TRBV20-1 to TRBJ1-2; D unresolved. Germline-derived CDR1 and CDR2 are DFQATT and SNEGSKA (reference sequence). This CDR3 is built from 11 residues. Trimming removed 6 bases from V and 1 base from J, with 6 bases in between. The CDR3 sequence: CSAAVNYGYTF. CDR3 DNA: TGCAGTGCGGCCGTTAACTATGGCTACACCTTC.

The gene calls are TRBV11-2 and TRBJ2-1; 8 bases fit TRBD1. The J segment lost 4 bases and the V segment lost 5 bases, leaving 7 bases of the junction unmatched. The CDR3 has 15 residues. Germline loops: CDR1 SGHAT, CDR2 FQNNGV. CDR3 DNA: TGTGCCAGCAGCCTCGGCAGGGGGCCTTACAATGAGCAGTTCTTC. Its protein is CASSLGRGPYNEQFF. The full variable domain, with the rest looked up from reference TRBV11-2 and TRBJ2-1, is EAGVAQSPRYKIIEKRQSVAFWCNPISGHATLYWYQQILGQGPKLLIQFQNNGVVDDSQLPKDRFSAERLKGVDSTLKIQPAKLEDSAVYLCASSLGRGPYNEQFFGPGTRLTVL.

The CDR3 DNA sequence: TGCGCCAGCAGCCATCCCTCACAGGACAGAGCAGATACGCAGTATTTT. This gives the protein CASSHPSQDRADTQYF. The chain recombines TRBV4-1 with TRBJ2-3; maybe TRBD1 (6 bases). The germline CDR1 and CDR2 sequences are MGHRA and YSYEKL. Trimming shortened V by 3 bases and J by 4 bases, and 17 bases separated the two germline ends. CDR3 length: 16 residues.

V and J are TRBV6-4 and TRBJ1-5, with 8 positions matching TRBD1. Per the germline V gene, CDR1 is MRHNA and CDR2 is SNTAGT. The CDR3 is made up of 15 amino acids. The V and J ends lost 5 bases and 1 base, in that order; junction bases with no gene match: 4. The CDR3 reads CASSPTGGSNQPQHF. As DNA, the CDR3 is TGTGCCAGCAGTCCTACAGGGGGGAGCAATCAGCCCCAGCATTTT.

J is TRBJ2-3 and V is TRBV19; D is undetermined. Between the trimmed V and J ends, which lost 5 bases and 15 bases, there was a span of 21 bases. Germline CDR1 and CDR2: LNHDA and SQIVND (reference sequence). This CDR3 has 13 residues. CDR3 sequence reads: CASSPTMSPFLYF. The CDR3 region has the DNA TGTGCCAGTAGTCCTACTATGTCTCCGTTCCTATATTTT. Complete variable domain (other parts from reference TRBV19 and TRBJ2-3): DGGITQSPKYLFRKEGQNVTLSCEQNLNHDAMYWYRQDPGQGLRLIYYSQIVNDFQKGDIAEGYSVSREKKESFPLTVTSAQKNPTAFYLCASSPTMSPFLYFGPGTRLTVL.

The chain couples TRBV19 to TRBJ2-2, with D uncertain. V was shortened by 4 bases and J by 3 bases, with 6 bases between the two germline ends. Germline V gene sequence: CDR1 LNHDA, CDR2 SQIVND (reference sequence). This CDR3 contains 13 residues. CDR3 sequence: CASSKVHTGELFF. The CDR3 DNA reads TGTGCCAGTAGTAAAGTACACACCGGGGAGCTGTTTTTT.